Below, 16 T cell receptor beta chains from the same sample are listed, as sequenced in a study of control samples from healthy donors and cancer patients. Profiled with immunoSEQ multiplex PCR; TCRdb holds only in-frame clones, not every one. The top ten clones hold 5% to 6.5% of a sample with 150,000 to 180,000 clones, approximately 96% of them seen once. The specimen was blood. The receptors shown here come from a man aged 35 to 55 in good health.

The chain employs TRBV19 and TRBJ1-1; 7 bases fit TRBD1. Germline loops: CDR1 LNHDA, CDR2 SQIVND (reference sequence). The CDR3 spans 15 residues. J was trimmed by 1 base and V by 6 bases; bases with no gene match: 8. CDR3 loop: CASSDPRGGNTEAFF. The CDR3 nucleotides read TGTGCCAGTAGCGACCCCAGGGGGGGGAACACTGAAGCTTTCTTT. The complete variable domain, with remaining parts taken from reference TRBV19 and TRBJ1-1, reads DGGITQSPKYLFRKEGQNVTLSCEQNLNHDAMYWYRQDPGQGLRLIYYSQIVNDFQKGDIAEGYSVSREKKESFPLTVTSAQKNPTAFYLCASSDPRGGNTEAFFGQGTRLTVV.

CDR3 loop: CASSVGPQETEQFF. As DNA, the CDR3 is TGTGCCAGCAGCGTCGGACCCCAGGAAACTGAGCAGTTCTTC. This chain connects TRBV9 to TRBJ2-1; D is uncertain. The CDR3 has 14 amino acids. Trimming cost V 2 bases and J 9 bases, with 15 bases left between them. Germline V gene data show CDR1 as SGDLS and CDR2 as YYNGEE.

J is TRBJ1-2 and V is TRBV14; D gene uncertain. V lost 1 base and J lost 5, with 11 bases in between. CDR3 length: 14 amino acids. The germline CDR1 and CDR2 sequences are SGHDN and FVKESK. The CDR3 reads CASSQVTDPYGYTF. The CDR3 DNA is TGTGCCAGCAGCCAAGTCACAGACCCTTATGGCTACACCTTC. The complete variable domain, with remaining parts taken from reference TRBV14 and TRBJ1-2, reads EAGVTQFPSHSVIEKGQTVTLRCDPISGHDNLYWYRRVMGKEIKFLLHFVKESKQDESGMPNNRFLAERTGGTYSTLKVQPAELEDSGVYFCASSQVTDPYGYTFGSGTRLTVV.

This clone is a singleton in its sample. The V and J genes are TRBV7-9 and TRBJ1-2; 7 bases match TRBD1. The CDR3 has 13 residues. In germline, CDR1 is SEHNR, CDR2 FQNEAQ (reference sequence). V shed 5 bases and J 6 bases; nucleotides not matched to a gene: 6. DNA for the CDR3: TGTGCCAGCAGCCCTACGACAGGGAATGGCTACACCTTC. This sequence encodes CASSPTTGNGYTF.

V gene TRBV7-6 combines with J gene TRBJ2-7, with TRBD1 identical over 8 bases. Trimming cost V 3 bases and J 6 bases; bases outside gene matches: 4. The CDR3 is made up of 13 amino acids. Looked up from germline, CDR1 is SGHVS and CDR2 is FNYEAQ. As DNA, the CDR3 is TGTGCCAGCAGCTTCGGGACAGGAGGCGAGCAGTACTTC. Translating it yields CASSFGTGGEQYF.

V and J are TRBV5-1 and TRBJ1-2; 9 bases map to TRBD1. From germline, CDR1 is SGHRS and CDR2 YFSETQ. V trimming: 4 bases; J trimming: 6 bases; junction bases outside the gene matches: 13. CDR3 length: 16 amino acids. The CDR3 protein is CASSQIPGQGLNGYTF. The DNA for the CDR3 is TGCGCCAGCAGCCAAATTCCGGGACAGGGACTCAATGGCTACACCTTC.

The chain links TRBV4-1 to TRBJ2-2; 9 bases are a match to TRBD1. CDR3 length equals 16 residues. CDR1 is MGHRA and CDR2 is YSYEKL in the germline V gene. V lost 3 bases and J lost 4; bases outside the gene matches: 6. The CDR3, as DNA: TGCGCCAGCAGCCATGGGACAGGGCAAGGCACCGGGGAGCTGTTTTTT. Protein product: CASSHGTGQGTGELFF.

The rearrangement joins TRBV27 to TRBJ1-3; D gene ambiguous. The germline CDR1 and CDR2 sequences are MNHEY and SMNVEV (reference sequence). The CDR3 runs 13 residues. With 6 bases removed from V and 0 bases from J, the gap between germline ends came to 6 bases. The CDR3 bases are TGTGCCAGCAGCCCAAACTCTGGAAACACCATATATTTT. Residues: CASSPNSGNTIYF.

V gene TRBV30 combines with J gene TRBJ2-5; no clear D. CDR3 length: 15 residues. CDR1 GTSNPN and CDR2 SVGIG come from the germline V gene (reference sequence). V was cut by 0 bases and J by 0 bases, with 11 bases left in between. This CDR3 reads CAWSVRSWYQETQYF. CDR3 bases: TGTGCCTGGAGTGTACGCAGTTGGTACCAAGAGACCCAGTACTTC.

This chain joins TRBV12-3 or TRBV12-4 and TRBJ1-1; D uncertain. CDR3 length equals 12 residues. Trimming removed 7 bases at V and 2 bases at J, with 8 bases between. The CDR3 sequence is CASTGSNTEAFF. As DNA, the CDR3 is TGTGCCAGCACGGGGTCTAACACTGAAGCTTTCTTT.

The rearrangement uses TRBV28 and TRBJ1-2, with D maybe TRBD1 (5 bases). The CDR3 is made up of 12 amino acids. The germline V gene has CDR1 MDHEN and CDR2 SYDVKM. The V and J ends lost 7 bases and 8 bases respectively, with 14 bases between them. CDR3 bases: TGTGCCAGCATGGCGGGGACTAAGGGCTACACCTTC. This translates into CASMAGTKGYTF.

V is TRBV14 and J is TRBJ1-2, with D maybe TRBD1 (6 bases). Trimming removed 4 bases at V and 8 bases at J, with 14 bases between. The germline V gene encodes CDR1 SGHDN and CDR2 FVKESK. This CDR3 contains 13 residues. CDR3 protein: CASSPRGLRGYTF. The CDR3 DNA sequence: TGTGCCAGCAGCCCCCGGGGGCTTCGGGGCTACACCTTC. The full variable domain, its missing parts supplied by reference TRBV14 and TRBJ1-2, is EAGVTQFPSHSVIEKGQTVTLRCDPISGHDNLYWYRRVMGKEIKFLLHFVKESKQDESGMPNNRFLAERTGGTYSTLKVQPAELEDSGVYFCASSPRGLRGYTFGSGTRLTVV.

V and J are TRBV19 and TRBJ1-1; D is uncertain. Germline CDR1 reads LNHDA; CDR2 reads SQIVND (reference sequence). This CDR3 has 12 residues. V lost 7 bases, J lost 5 bases, and 11 bases lay in between. CDR3 nucleotide sequence: TGTGCCAGTACGGACCGAGGAACTGAAGCTTTCTTT. This codes for CASTDRGTEAFF. Variable domain in full (rest from reference TRBV19 and TRBJ1-1): DGGITQSPKYLFRKEGQNVTLSCEQNLNHDAMYWYRQDPGQGLRLIYYSQIVNDFQKGDIAEGYSVSREKKESFPLTVTSAQKNPTAFYLCASTDRGTEAFFGQGTRLTVV.

The chain links TRBV6-2 or TRBV6-3 to TRBJ2-7, with D unresolved. With 6 bases removed from V and 0 bases from J, the gap between germline ends came to 12 bases. Germline loops: CDR1 MNHEY, CDR2 SVGEGT. CDR3 length: 14 amino acids. CDR3 sequence: CASSPTAVSYEQYF. The CDR3 nucleotides read TGTGCCAGCAGCCCGACGGCGGTCTCCTACGAGCAGTACTTC.

Only one count was recorded for this clone. The V call is TRBV11-2, the J call TRBJ1-1; D may be TRBD1 (6 bases). Germline V gives CDR1 SGHAT, CDR2 FQNNGV. V lost 0 bases and J 4 bases, leaving 12 bases between the germline ends. The CDR3 is made up of 15 amino acids. CDR3 sequence (DNA): TGTGCCAGCAGCTTAGAAGGGGGGGCTGGCACTGAAGCTTTCTTT. Protein sequence: CASSLEGGAGTEAFF. Full variable domain (outside the CDR3, taken from reference TRBV11-2 and TRBJ1-1): EAGVAQSPRYKIIEKRQSVAFWCNPISGHATLYWYQQILGQGPKLLIQFQNNGVVDDSQLPKDRFSAERLKGVDSTLKIQPAKLEDSAVYLCASSLEGGAGTEAFFGQGTRLTVV.

The chain is built from TRBV4-3 and TRBJ2-1; 7 bases line up with TRBD1. Germline assignment: CDR1 LGHNA and CDR2 YSLEER. The V gene end was trimmed by 4 bases and the J gene end by 4 bases; junction bases not matched to a gene: 7. The CDR3 extends over 15 amino acids. Here the CDR3 DNA reads TGCGCCAGCAGCCCCGGGACAGCGCCGTACAATGAGCAGTTCTTC. It is translated as CASSPGTAPYNEQFF.